Following are 24 T cell receptor beta chains from one sample sequenced in a study of blood T cell repertoires in COVID-19. Produced via immunoSEQ multiplex PCR; TCRdb's table is partial and in-frame only. In the table there are a few hundred thousand clones, 85% to 90% of which are singletons. The sequencing sample was made of peripheral blood. These receptors originate from a man aged 55 to 70 who had recovered from COVID-19.

The rearrangement joins TRBV5-1 to TRBJ1-4; the match to TRBD1 covers 9 bases. The V gene end was trimmed by 2 bases and the J gene end by 8 bases; junction bases not matched to a gene: 10. CDR1 is SGHRS and CDR2 is YFSETQ in the germline V gene. The CDR3 has 16 residues. This CDR3 reads CASSFAPGQGGEKLFF. CDR3 coding DNA: TGCGCCAGCAGCTTTGCTCCGGGACAGGGAGGCGAAAAACTGTTTTTT.

The rearrangement joins TRBV6-5 to TRBJ2-2; 8 bases fit TRBD1. Unmatched junction bases numbered 7, after V lost 6 bases and J lost 7 bases. The CDR3 runs to 14 residues. The germline V gene encodes CDR1 MNHEY and CDR2 SVGAGI. DNA for the CDR3: TGTGCCAGCAGCCAACAGGGGGGAGGCGGGGAGCTGTTTTTT. Protein: CASSQQGGGGELFF.

In the case of this clone: Other DNA variants within this sample encode the same CDR3. V and J are TRBV2 and TRBJ1-6; maybe TRBD1 (5 bases). The germline V gene has CDR1 SNHLY and CDR2 FYNNEI. Between the trimmed V and J ends, which lost 2 bases and 7 bases, there was a span of 9 bases. This CDR3 has 14 amino acids. The CDR3 reads CASSERGGNSPLHF. The CDR3 nucleotides read TGTGCCAGCAGTGAAAGGGGCGGAAATTCACCCCTCCACTTT.

The rearrangement joins TRBV5-1 to TRBJ1-2; D perhaps matches TRBD1 (5 bases). Trimming pared 4 bases from V and 4 bases from J, leaving 11 bases between. CDR3 length: 13 residues. CDR1 and CDR2 from the germline V gene are SGHRS and YFSETQ. This chain's CDR3 is CASSPQGLYGYTF. The CDR3 nucleotides are TGCGCCAGCAGCCCCCAGGGTCTCTATGGCTACACCTTC.

The chain carries TRBV18 and TRBJ1-1; D is ambiguous. The CDR3 has 12 residues. Trimming removed 3 bases from V and 7 bases from J, with 9 bases in between. Germline CDR1 is KGHSH and CDR2 is LQKENI. For the CDR3, the DNA is TGTGCCAGCTCACCCACCCTGAGTGAAGCTTTCTTT. It is translated as CASSPTLSEAFF.

The chain is built from TRBV7-9 and TRBJ2-7, with D possibly TRBD2 on 5 matching bases. CDR3 size: 15 residues. The germline CDR1 and CDR2 sequences are SEHNR and FQNEAQ (reference sequence). Trimming shortened V by 2 bases and J by 3 bases, and 14 bases separated the two germline ends. CDR3 residues: CASSLSSGENYEQYF. The CDR3 DNA is TGTGCCAGCAGCTTATCTTCCGGGGAAAACTACGAGCAGTACTTC.

V and J are TRBV28 and TRBJ2-1; a possible D gene is TRBD2 (6 bases). The CDR3 runs 15 residues. Trimming took 5 bases from V and 0 from J, leaving 11 bases between them. Germline V gene lookup returns CDR1 MDHEN and CDR2 SYDVKM. CDR3 sequence reads: CASSQAGSSYNEQFF. CDR3 DNA: TGTGCCAGCAGTCAAGCGGGTAGCTCCTACAATGAGCAGTTCTTC.

Regarding this clone: The same CDR3 arises from other DNA sequences in this sample as well. The chain recombines TRBV19 with TRBJ1-5; 8 positions match TRBD1. V was pared by 3 bases and J by 4 bases, with 5 bases of the junction left unmatched. CDR3 length: 15 residues. CDR1 is LNHDA and CDR2 is SQIVND in the germline V gene (reference sequence). CDR3 sequence reads: CASSIGQGRNQPQHF. CDR3 DNA sequence: TGTGCCAGTAGTATCGGACAGGGCCGGAATCAGCCCCAGCATTTT.

The V and J genes are TRBV18 and TRBJ1-3; possible D gene TRBD1, 5 bases. The CDR3 spans 13 residues. V gave up 5 bases and J gave up 7 bases, with 12 bases separating them. Germline CDR1 and CDR2: KGHSH and LQKENI. CDR3 sequence (DNA): TGTGCCAGCTCAAGCCTCAGGGATAACACCATATATTTT. Its translation: CASSSLRDNTIYF.

The V gene is TRBV28, the J gene TRBJ1-1; D remains unclear. The germline gives CDR1 MDHEN, CDR2 SYDVKM. This CDR3 is built from 15 residues. Trimming took off 3 bases at V and 1 base at J, with 12 bases between the two ends. CDR3 in DNA: TGTGCCAGCAGTTTCTCAAGCTCTGAGAACACTGAAGCTTTCTTT. It yields the protein CASSFSSSENTEAFF.

J is TRBJ2-2 and V is TRBV28; 14 bases fit TRBD2. V dropped 6 bases and J dropped 5; count of bases not matched to a gene: 11. Germline V gives CDR1 MDHEN, CDR2 SYDVKM. This CDR3 region has 18 residues. In DNA form, the CDR3 reads TGTGCCAGCAGGGGACTAGCGGGAGCCCTAAGAGGGACCGGGGAGCTGTTTTTT. Its protein product is CASRGLAGALRGTGELFF.

The chain employs TRBV6-1 and TRBJ1-2, with D uncertain. Between the trimmed V and J ends, which lost 3 bases and 4 bases, there was a span of 12 bases. Germline V CDR1 and CDR2: MNHNS, SASEGT. This CDR3 comprises 14 residues. This CDR3 reads CASSETAAPYGYTF. The CDR3 DNA is TGTGCCAGCAGTGAGACGGCGGCTCCCTATGGCTACACCTTC.

The V and J genes are TRBV7-6 and TRBJ1-2; D may be TRBD1 (6 bases). Trimming took off 1 base at V and 4 bases at J, with 22 bases between the two ends. The CDR3 extends over 18 amino acids. Germline CDR1 reads SGHVS; CDR2 reads FNYEAQ. The DNA for the CDR3 is TGTGCCAGCAGCTTAGTTAAAGCAGGGGAATTTTTAGGCTATGGCTACACCTTC. Protein: CASSLVKAGEFLGYGYTF.

The chain employs TRBV7-2 and TRBJ2-3, with TRBD1 matching 10 bases. Germline V gene lookup returns CDR1 SGHTA and CDR2 FQGNSA. There are 16 residues in the CDR3. Trimming took 1 base from V and 5 from J; bases not matched to a gene: 6. The CDR3 loop reads CASSLGDRGRVDTQYF. The CDR3 DNA sequence: TGTGCCAGCAGCTTAGGGGACAGGGGTCGGGTAGATACGCAGTATTTT.

The genes are TRBV2 and TRBJ2-2, with 8 bases identical to TRBD1. The CDR3 is made up of 15 amino acids. The V gene's germline CDR1 is SNHLY and CDR2 FYNNEI. Trimming took 5 bases from V and 7 from J; bases not matched to a gene: 9. CDR3 sequence reads: CASSLRQGLGGELFF. CDR3 coding DNA: TGTGCCAGCAGTTTAAGACAGGGGTTGGGCGGGGAGCTGTTTTTT.

The rearrangement links TRBV7-9 to TRBJ1-1, with a possible D match to TRBD1 (5 bases). V lost 6 bases and J 1 base, leaving 9 bases between the germline ends. Germline assignment: CDR1 SEHNR and CDR2 FQNEAQ (reference sequence). This CDR3 region has 13 residues. CDR3 region: CASRFQGNTEAFF. The DNA of the CDR3 is TGTGCCAGCAGATTCCAGGGGAACACTGAAGCTTTCTTT.

The rearrangement joins TRBV6-5 to TRBJ1-4; the D gene is possibly TRBD1 (6 bases). The CDR3 covers 14 residues. V was pared by 5 bases and J by 1 base, with 8 bases between. CDR1 and CDR2 (germline): MNHEY, SVGAGI. The CDR3 protein is CASSTGRTNEKLFF. The CDR3 region has the DNA TGTGCCAGCAGTACAGGGAGAACTAATGAAAAACTGTTTTTT.

The V and J genes are TRBV6-5 and TRBJ2-3, with TRBD1 identical over 7 bases. The junction had 5 bases not matched to a gene; V was cut back by 6 bases and J by 5 bases. CDR1 is MNHEY, CDR2 SVGAGI, per germline. The CDR3 sequence is 13 residues long. CDR3 sequence (DNA): TGTGCCAGCAGCCGGACAGGCAAAGATACGCAGTATTTT. Translating gives CASSRTGKDTQYF.

V and J are TRBV5-5 and TRBJ2-7, with D maybe TRBD1 (6 bases). CDR1 is SGHKS, CDR2 YYEKEE, per germline (reference sequence). The CDR3 is 13 amino acids. V was pared by 0 bases and J by 7 bases, with 11 bases between. This chain's CDR3 is CASSLDRAPEQYF. The CDR3 nucleotides read TGTGCCAGCAGCTTGGACAGGGCCCCGGAGCAGTACTTC.

The V gene is TRBV3-1 (or the pseudogene TRBV3-2), the J gene TRBJ1-2; possibly TRBD1 for D (5 bases). The CDR3 extends over 18 amino acids. The germline CDR1 and CDR2 sequences are LGHDT and YNNKEL (reference sequence). Trimming took 1 base from V and 4 from J, leaving 22 bases between them. CDR3 bases: TGTGCCAGCAGCCAAGCCACCTGGGGCCCCCAGGGTGGCTATGGCTACACCTTC. Translated: CASSQATWGPQGGYGYTF.

The rearrangement uses TRBV9 and TRBJ1-1, with TRBD1 matching over 8 bases. With 3 bases clipped from V and 3 bases from J, the junction kept 7 bases outside the gene matches. The CDR3 has 15 residues. Per the germline V gene, CDR1 is SGDLS and CDR2 is YYNGEE. The CDR3: CASSGHRGSDTEAFF. The CDR3 DNA reads as TGTGCCAGCAGCGGGCACAGGGGGTCGGACACTGAAGCTTTCTTT.

This clone is a singleton in its sample. CDR3 residues: CASSPNPTGRETQYF. CDR3 nucleotides: TGTGCCAGCAGTCCCAACCCGACAGGTCGGGAGACCCAGTACTTC. This chain joins TRBV6-5 and TRBJ2-5; D might be TRBD1 (6 bases). V shed 5 bases and J shed 5 bases, with 18 bases lying between them. CDR1 and CDR2 from the germline V gene are MNHEY and SVGAGI. The CDR3 totals 15 residues.

The rearrangement links TRBV18 to TRBJ2-7; D gene ambiguous. Germline values: CDR1 KGHSH, CDR2 LQKENI. The CDR3 is 14 amino acids. V was cut by 0 bases and J by 0 bases, with 6 bases left in between. CDR3 in DNA: TGTGCCAGCTCACCACCCTCCCGCTCCTACGAGCAGTACTTC. Protein sequence: CASSPPSRSYEQYF.

The sample holds a few counts of this clone. The rearrangement links TRBV5-1 to TRBJ1-6; possibly TRBD1 for D (6 bases). Per the germline V gene, CDR1 is SGHRS and CDR2 is YFSETQ. The CDR3 is 14 residues long. The V end was cut by 4 bases, the J end by 10 bases, with 15 bases between. CDR3 region: CASSTPGQRSPLHF. The CDR3 region has the DNA TGCGCCAGCAGCACACCGGGACAAAGATCACCCCTCCACTTT.